This entry is about one T cell receptor (beta chain). In the original workflow: Quantification of nucleated cells was approximated via reference gene primer amplification. Assay: immunoSEQ multiplex PCR; the TCRdb copy retains only in-frame clones and omits some. Clone size and V and J calls were adopted from that table, with D and trimming inferred from the DNA. The table shows roughly 17,000 clones, with 85% to 90% occurring only once. The entry originates in a study of blood T cell repertoires in COVID-19. Study-wide background: The study drew acute and convalescent COVID-19 samples from the United States, Italy and Spain. In each case, the material was cDNA or gDNA derived from T cells, B-cell-depleted T cells, or PBMCs.

CDR3 length: 15 residues. Trimming cost V 3 bases and J 7 bases; bases outside gene matches: 7. CDR1 is LNHNV and CDR2 is YYDKDF in the germline V gene (reference sequence). Material: peripheral blood. This clonotype was sampled from a human donor in a cohort sampled during active COVID-19. The J gene is TRBJ2-3, the V gene TRBV15, with TRBD1 matching over 10 bases. CDR3 bases: TGTGCCACCAGCAGGGAGACAGGGGGCGCAAATACGCAGTATTTT. It codes for CATSRETGGANTQYF.